This T cell receptor (beta chain) is drawn from a study of CD8 T cells in Susac syndrome. TEMRA cells underwent FACS enrichment and CD8+ and CD4+ T cells underwent negative isolation. CDR3 length: 15 amino acids. Trimming pared 1 base from V and 0 bases from J, leaving 6 bases between. The germline V gene has CDR1 MNHEY and CDR2 SMNVEV (reference sequence). A quantity of about 0.5 to 1 ug RNA underwent reverse transcription using random hexamers. MiXCR was run by TCRdb on the immunoSEQ multiplex PCR reads, yielding one entry per CDR3 protein. The sample shows under 250,000 distinct CDR3 sequences, around 95% of them seen only once.

The gene calls are TRBV27 and TRBJ2-2; no clear D gene. This TCR was sampled from a human donor with multiple sclerosis. Source material: CD4+ T cells from PBMCs. For the CDR3, the DNA is TGTGCCAGCAGTTTATGGGGTCCGAACACCGGGGAGCTGTTTTTT. The encoded protein is CASSLWGPNTGELFF.